These 20 T cell receptor beta chains originate from one sample sequenced in a study of cytomegalovirus exposure and HLA in healthy donors. The PCR made use of 60 Vbeta and 13 Jbeta primers. The data were produced by immunoSEQ multiplex PCR, yet TCRdb's version contains in-frame clones alone and is incomplete. This table holds 120,000 to 150,000 clones, 70% found once. The sequenced material came from PBMCs. These receptors came from a woman aged 25 to 39 in good health and CMV-seronegative.

CDR3 amino acids: CASSLIFTSGEDEQYF. The CDR3 region has the DNA TGTGCCAGCAGCTTGATTTTCACCAGTGGAGAGGACGAGCAGTACTTC. The chain uses TRBV5-8 and TRBJ2-7, with no clear D. The CDR3 spans 16 residues. The germline gives CDR1 SGHTS, CDR2 YDEGEE. The V end was cut by 1 base, the J end by 5 bases, with 19 bases between.

The gene calls are TRBV7-6 and TRBJ2-5; D is perhaps TRBD2 (6 bases). The V gene lost 3 bases and the J gene lost 7 bases, with 12 bases spanning the gap. CDR3 length equals 13 residues. Germline V gene lookup returns CDR1 SGHVS and CDR2 FNYEAQ. The CDR3: CASSLLAAGTQYF. In DNA form, the CDR3 reads TGTGCCAGCAGCTTGTTAGCGGCGGGGACCCAGTACTTC.

The V gene is TRBV9, the J gene TRBJ1-1; D possibly corresponds to TRBD1 (5 bases). From germline, CDR1 is SGDLS and CDR2 YYNGEE. The CDR3 has 14 amino acids. V was shortened by 0 bases and J by 1 base, with 7 bases between the two germline ends. In DNA form, the CDR3 reads TGTGCCAGCAGCGTAGGGGGGGAGAACACTGAAGCTTTCTTT. Translating it yields CASSVGGENTEAFF.

This clone was detected only once. This chain joins TRBV9 and TRBJ2-7, with 9 bases that match TRBD2. This CDR3 region has 15 residues. V was pared by 0 bases and J by 4 bases, with 5 bases of the junction left unmatched. The germline V gene encodes CDR1 SGDLS and CDR2 YYNGEE. The CDR3 nucleotides read TGTGCCAGCAGCGTAGGGGCGGGAGGGAGGTACGAGCAGTACTTC. This codes for CASSVGAGGRYEQYF.

This chain connects TRBV5-1 to TRBJ2-7; 9 bases are shared with TRBD1. V trimming: 4 bases; J trimming: 3 bases; junction bases outside the gene matches: 5. The V gene's germline CDR1 is SGHRS and CDR2 YFSETQ. The CDR3 contains 14 residues. The CDR3 DNA sequence: TGCGCCAGCAGCAACCGGGACAGGGACTACGAGCAGTACTTC. Its translation: CASSNRDRDYEQYF.

The V call is TRBV9, the J call TRBJ2-4; D perhaps matches TRBD1 (5 bases). Germline loops: CDR1 SGDLS, CDR2 YYNGEE. The CDR3 is 15 amino acids. The germline V and J ends were trimmed by 1 base and 6 bases, with 14 bases remaining between them. The CDR3 region is CASSVSSGKGNIQYF. CDR3 bases: TGTGCCAGCAGCGTATCCTCAGGGAAGGGAAACATTCAGTACTTC.

This rearrangement joins TRBV7-9 to TRBJ1-5; no definite D call. CDR1 SEHNR and CDR2 FQNEAQ come from the germline V gene (reference sequence). The length of the CDR3 is 15 residues. V was cut by 1 base and J by 0 bases, with 7 bases left in between. In nucleotides, the CDR3 is TGTGCCAGCAGCTTAGAATCCGGTAGCAATCAGCCCCAGCATTTT. This gives the protein CASSLESGSNQPQHF.

This clone has a handful of counts. The CDR3 DNA is TGTGCCAGCAGGCGGGGAGCCCAAACCTATGGCTACACCTTC. Residues: CASRRGAQTYGYTF. The chain uses TRBV5-6 and TRBJ1-2; D is unclear. There are 14 residues in the CDR3. V lost 5 bases and J 4 bases, leaving 15 bases between the germline ends. Germline CDR1 is SGHDT and CDR2 is YYEEEE. Complete variable domain (other parts from reference TRBV5-6 and TRBJ1-2): DAGVTQSPTHLIKTRGQQVTLRCSPKSGHDTVSWYQQALGQGPQFIFQYYEEEERQRGNFPDRFSGHQFPNYSSELNVNALLLGDSALYLCASRRGAQTYGYTFGSGTRLTVV.

The chain links TRBV5-1 to TRBJ1-6; a weak D match, TRBD1 (5 bases). V gave up 7 bases and J gave up 2 bases, with 19 bases separating them. The CDR3 covers 17 residues. Germline V gives CDR1 SGHRS, CDR2 YFSETQ. In DNA form, the CDR3 reads TGCGCCAGCTGCCCCGACGGCCCCAGGGCCTATAATTCACCCCTCCACTTT. Translating gives CASCPDGPRAYNSPLHF. The complete variable domain, with remaining parts taken from reference TRBV5-1 and TRBJ1-6, reads KAGVTQTPRYLIKTRGQQVTLSCSPISGHRSVSWYQQTPGQGLQFLFEYFSETQRNKGNFPGRFSGRQFSNSRSEMNVSTLELGDSALYLCASCPDGPRAYNSPLHFGNGTRLTVT.

The chain combines TRBV7-8 with TRBJ2-6; TRBD1 is a possible D gene (7 bases). This CDR3 contains 16 residues. From germline, CDR1 is SGHVS and CDR2 FQNEAQ. The V end was cut by 6 bases, the J end by 4 bases, with 16 bases between. The CDR3 DNA is TGTGCCAGCAGTTCGGAGGGGGCAAAAGGGGCCAACGTCCTGACTTTC. Encoded protein: CASSSEGAKGANVLTF. The full variable domain, in which reference TRBV7-8 and TRBJ2-6 provide the parts outside the CDR3, is GAGVSQSPRYKVAKRGQDVALRCDPISGHVSLFWYQQALGQGPEFLTYFQNEAQLDKSGLPSDRFFAERPEGSVSTLKIQRTQQEDSAVYLCASSSEGAKGANVLTFGAGSRLTVL.

This clone came up a few times. The chain uses TRBV25-1 and TRBJ1-4, with 9 positions matching TRBD1. V was pared by 6 bases and J by 4 bases, with 3 bases of the junction left unmatched. The CDR3 loop spans 14 amino acids. CDR1 and CDR2 (germline): MGHDK, SYGVNS. The CDR3 DNA sequence: TGTGCCAGCAGCCAGACAGGGGGTAATGAAAAACTGTTTTTT. Protein sequence: CASSQTGGNEKLFF.

The gene calls are TRBV5-5 and TRBJ2-2, with TRBD2 matching over 8 bases. The CDR3 sequence is 14 residues long. Germline V CDR1 and CDR2: SGHKS, YYEKEE (reference sequence). Losses at the gene ends were 4 bases for V and 7 bases for J; bases not matched to a gene: 6. The CDR3 nucleotides read TGTGCCAGCAGCCCTCTCGGGGGGGTCGGGGAGCTGTTTTTT. Amino acids: CASSPLGGVGELFF.

The V call is TRBV6-6, the J call TRBJ2-3; 8 bases match TRBD2. J was trimmed by 3 bases and V by 0 bases; bases with no gene match: 5. The CDR3 runs to 16 residues. Germline V gene data show CDR1 as MNHNY and CDR2 as SVGAGI (reference sequence). This CDR3 reads CASSYSGRGGTDTQYF. The CDR3 coding sequence is TGTGCCAGCAGTTACTCGGGACGGGGGGGGACAGATACGCAGTATTTT.

The V gene is TRBV10-3, the J gene TRBJ2-5, with D possibly matching TRBD1 (6 bases). V gave up 4 bases and J gave up 4 bases, with 10 bases separating them. In germline, CDR1 is ENHRY, CDR2 SYGVKD. CDR3 length: 13 residues. CDR3 residues: CAISAAGAETQYF. CDR3 bases: TGTGCCATCAGTGCAGCAGGGGCAGAGACCCAGTACTTC.

The chain recombines TRBV11-1 with TRBJ2-7; D possibly corresponds to TRBD2 (5 bases). The ends were cut back, 0 bases at V and 6 bases at J, with 21 bases in the middle. Looked up from germline, CDR1 is SGHAT and CDR2 is FQDESV (reference sequence). The CDR3 covers 17 residues. The CDR3 region has the DNA TGTGCCAGCAGCTTAGCGGTGGAGCGAGGGAGCCGGGGCGAGCAGTACTTC. This translates into CASSLAVERGSRGEQYF.

The V and J genes are TRBV30 and TRBJ2-3; D uncertain. There are 15 residues in the CDR3. CDR1 GTSNPN and CDR2 SVGIG come from the germline V gene (reference sequence). The V end was cut by 0 bases, the J end by 5 bases, with 15 bases between. CDR3 residues: CAWSVGSSFGDTQYF. CDR3 bases: TGTGCCTGGAGTGTAGGCAGTAGCTTCGGAGATACGCAGTATTTT.

The rearrangement joins TRBV25-1 to TRBJ2-7; 7 bases map to TRBD1. CDR1 and CDR2 from the germline V gene are MGHDK and SYGVNS. CDR3 size: 14 residues. V gave up 3 bases and J gave up 2 bases; unmatched junction bases: 4. CDR3 in amino acids: CASSERQGAYEQYF. CDR3 bases: TGTGCCAGCAGTGAGAGGCAGGGGGCCTACGAGCAGTACTTC.

The chain carries TRBV6-1 and TRBJ1-1; 7 bases line up with TRBD1. The junction had 8 bases not matched to a gene; V was cut back by 2 bases and J by 11 bases. CDR1 and CDR2 from the germline V gene are MNHNS and SASEGT. The CDR3 sequence is 13 residues long. The CDR3 DNA reads TGTGCCAGCAGTGAAAATAGGGGGCGGGATGCTTTCTTT. Protein: CASSENRGRDAFF.

A remark on this clone: One end of the junction is discordant with germline, which a read error may explain. The rearrangement uses TRBV10-1 and TRBJ2-3; 10 positions match TRBD2. The germline gives CDR1 WNHNN, CDR2 SYGVQD (reference sequence). The CDR3 totals 18 residues. The CDR3 reads CASSKSPSGSLGADTQYF. DNA of the CDR3: TGCGCCAGCAGTAAGTCGCCTAGCGGGAGCCTAGGGGCAGATACGCAGTATTTT.

The chain links TRBV11-3 to TRBJ2-2, with D perhaps matching TRBD1 (6 bases). The V gene lost 5 bases and the J gene lost 7 bases, with 8 bases spanning the gap. The CDR3 extends over 12 amino acids. Per germline, CDR1 SGHNT and CDR2 YENEEA. CDR3 protein: CASSPGVGELFF. The CDR3 region has the DNA TGTGCCAGCAGCCCAGGGGTCGGGGAGCTGTTTTTT.